This entry lists 5 T cell receptor beta chains sequenced from one sample in a study of blood T cells in healthy people across ages. A J-beta primer mix and a sample-barcoded 5' primer were used in a second PCR of about 7 to 12 cycles. From the 5' RACE reads, TCRdb called clonotypes with MiXCR, one entry per CDR3 protein. The table shows roughly 730,000 distinct CDR3 sequences, with roughly three fifths occurring only once. The sequencing input was blood. These receptors all come from a man aged 40-55 years in good health.

The gene calls are TRBV9 and TRBJ1-5; D may be TRBD1 (6 bases). V lost 0 bases, J lost 4 bases, and 20 bases lay in between. The CDR3 is 18 amino acids. Germline lookup yields CDR1 SGDLS and CDR2 YYNGEE. CDR3 in amino acids: CASSVVVRGLLGNQPQHF. The CDR3, as DNA: TGTGCCAGCAGCGTAGTGGTTAGGGGGTTACTCGGTAATCAGCCCCAGCATTTT. Combining the CDR3 with reference TRBV9 and TRBJ1-5 gives the whole variable domain DSGVTQTPKHLITATGQRVTLRCSPRSGDLSVYWYQQSLDQGLQFLIQYYNGEERAKGNILERFSAQQFPDLHSELNLSSLELGDSALYFCASSVVVRGLLGNQPQHFGDGTRLSIL.

The chain carries TRBV4-3 and TRBJ1-1; the D gene is possibly TRBD1 (5 bases). CDR1 is LGHNA and CDR2 is YSLEER in the germline V gene. The ends were cut back, 0 bases at V and 1 base at J, with 12 bases in the middle. The CDR3 runs to 16 residues. CDR3 amino acids: CASSQDPKRGNTEAFF. DNA for the CDR3: TGCGCCAGCAGCCAAGATCCCAAAAGGGGGAACACTGAAGCTTTCTTT.

This clonotype was observed a few times. The germline gene is not matched at one end of the junction; a read error may be the cause. This sequence joins TRBV7-2 and TRBJ2-4; maybe TRBD1 (6 bases). This CDR3 comprises 12 residues. Germline V gene sequence: CDR1 SGHTA, CDR2 FQGNSA. In nucleotides, the CDR3 is TGTGCCAGCAGCCCCCAGGGGCCGATTCGGTACTTC. This gives the protein CASSPQGPIRYF.

V is TRBV4-2 and J is TRBJ1-6; D uncertain. This CDR3 is built from 16 residues. V lost 0 bases and J 5 bases, leaving 11 bases between the germline ends. The germline CDR1 and CDR2 sequences are LGHNA and YNFKEQ. CDR3: CASSQDPPANNSPLHF. The CDR3 DNA reads as TGTGCCAGCAGCCAAGATCCACCGGCTAATAATTCACCCCTCCACTTT.

This clonotype was seen more than once but under ten times. This chain uses TRBV28 with TRBJ2-7, with D perhaps matching TRBD1 (5 bases). V gave up 7 bases and J gave up 3 bases, with 7 bases separating them. Germline V CDR1 and CDR2: MDHEN, SYDVKM. The CDR3 consists of 11 residues. The CDR3 DNA reads TGTGCCAGCACCACAGGCTACGAGCAGTACTTC. It specifies CASTTGYEQYF.